The clone carrying this T cell receptor beta chain came up once. Random hexamers were used to reverse transcribe the RNA input (about 0.5 to 1 ug). The TCR beta CDR3 was amplified by immunoSEQ multiplex PCR across 54 Vbeta, 13 Jbeta. TCRdb independently ran MiXCR on the immunoSEQ multiplex PCR reads; one entry per CDR3 protein. The repertoire holds about 120,000 distinct CDR3 sequences, with roughly 90% as singletons. These data are taken from a study of CD8 T cells in Susac syndrome. The sequencing sample was made of CD8+ T cells from PBMCs. The receptor was isolated from a human donor in good health.

For the CDR3, the DNA is TGTGCCAGCAGCCGGGACAGGTTCAGCACTGAAGCTTTCTTT. It yields the protein CASSRDRFSTEAFF. V and J are TRBV11-2 and TRBJ1-1; 8 nucleotides match TRBD1. V was pared by 5 bases and J by 4 bases, with 6 bases of the junction left unmatched. CDR3 length: 14 amino acids. Germline V gene sequence: CDR1 SGHAT, CDR2 FQNNGV.